A single sample gave rise to the 31 T cell receptor beta chains below, sequenced in a study of cytomegalovirus exposure and HLA in healthy donors (dated by TCRdb to 2015 to 2018). Libraries were prepared through the immunoSEQ multiplex PCR assay. A mixture of 60 forward primers for TCR Vbeta segments and 13 reverse primers for TCR Jbeta segments was used in the multiplex PCR. TCRdb provides this immuneACCESS table in a form limited to in-frame rearrangements. Some clones are lacking; in checked studies, under half of them reflect an unresolved V gene, and why the rest are absent is not known. Recorded for this sample are about 97,000 clones; about 74% of them occurred a single time. The ten largest clones capture more than 9.5% of the sample. The sample taken for sequencing was PBMCs. The receptors stem from a male donor in good health and CMV-seropositive.

The V and J genes are TRBV29-1 and TRBJ1-1, with D tentatively TRBD1 (5 bases). Germline V CDR1 and CDR2: SQVTM, ANQGSEA. The CDR3 consists of 13 residues. Trimming removed 7 bases at V and 0 bases at J, with 12 bases between. The CDR3 DNA is TGCAGCGCAGCCTCGACAGTGAACACTGAAGCTTTCTTT. This translates into CSAASTVNTEAFF. The full variable domain, rest sourced from reference TRBV29-1 and TRBJ1-1, is SAVISQKPSRDICQRGTSLTIQCQVDSQVTMMFWYRQQPGQSLTLIATANQGSEATYESGFVIDKFPISRPNLTFSTLTVSNMSPEDSSIYLCSAASTVNTEAFFGQGTRLTVV.

This clone has a handful of counts. This chain joins TRBV28 and TRBJ2-3; no firm D call. Trimming removed 3 bases from V and 3 bases from J, with 13 bases in between. Germline V gene data show CDR1 as MDHEN and CDR2 as SYDVKM. CDR3 length: 15 residues. CDR3 residues: CASSLSGIPTDTQYF. The CDR3 nucleotides read TGTGCCAGCAGTTTGTCGGGTATTCCAACAGATACGCAGTATTTT.

This chain joins TRBV5-4 and TRBJ2-5, with 8 bases matching TRBD1. V dropped 5 bases and J dropped 1; count of bases not matched to a gene: 4. There are 14 residues in the CDR3. Germline V gene sequence: CDR1 SGHNT, CDR2 YYREEE (reference sequence). Here the CDR3 DNA reads TGTGCCAGCAGGGCAGGGGGCTCCCAAGAGACCCAGTACTTC. This translates into CASRAGGSQETQYF. The full variable domain, with the rest looked up from reference TRBV5-4 and TRBJ2-5, is ETGVTQSPTHLIKTRGQQVTLRCSSQSGHNTVSWYQQALGQGPQFIFQYYREEENGRGNFPPRFSGLQFPNYSSELNVNALELDDSALYLCASRAGGSQETQYFGPGTRLLVL.

This clone was recorded once. CDR3 coding DNA: TGCGCCAGCAGCTTCAGGGGGCCCACCTTCGGCACAGATACGCAGTATTTT. Protein sequence: CASSFRGPTFGTDTQYF. The chain employs TRBV5-1 and TRBJ2-3; 8 bases line up with TRBD1. Germline V gene sequence: CDR1 SGHRS, CDR2 YFSETQ. V trimming: 2 bases; J trimming: 1 base; junction bases outside the gene matches: 9. The CDR3 spans 17 residues.

V is TRBV4-2 and J is TRBJ2-5; weak D call: TRBD1 (5 bases). Germline V gives CDR1 LGHNA, CDR2 YNFKEQ. The V and J ends lost 1 base and 4 bases respectively, with 10 bases between them. CDR3 length: 14 residues. CDR3 residues: CASSQGTRGETQYF. The CDR3 DNA is TGTGCCAGCAGCCAAGGGACAAGGGGAGAGACCCAGTACTTC.

The CDR3 nucleotides read TGCGCCAGCAGCTCTCGGGGTCCAGGAGTGAACACTGAAGCTTTCTTT. Protein sequence: CASSSRGPGVNTEAFF. The chain employs TRBV5-1 and TRBJ1-1; D is undetermined. Germline CDR1 is SGHRS and CDR2 is YFSETQ. CDR3 size: 16 residues. Trimming removed 3 bases at V and 0 bases at J, with 15 bases between.

This chain uses TRBV6-6 with TRBJ2-7, with TRBD1 as a possible D gene (6 bases). Germline V lookup: CDR1 MNHNY, CDR2 SVGAGI (reference sequence). The CDR3 loop spans 15 amino acids. The ends were cut back, 4 bases at V and 5 bases at J, with 18 bases in the middle. CDR3: CASSSSGHRSNEQYF. The CDR3 region has the DNA TGTGCCAGCAGTTCCTCGGGACACCGGAGCAACGAGCAGTACTTC.

This chain uses TRBV4-1 with TRBJ2-3; 8 bases align to TRBD1. CDR1 and CDR2 (germline): MGHRA, YSYEKL. The CDR3 is 16 amino acids. V gave up 1 base and J gave up 0 bases; unmatched junction bases: 3. CDR3 sequence: CASSQGRGPSTDTQYF. CDR3 DNA: TGCGCCAGCAGCCAAGGCAGGGGGCCTAGCACAGATACGCAGTATTTT.

The chain is built from TRBV4-2 and TRBJ2-2, with 7 bases lining up with TRBD2. The CDR3 totals 17 residues. From germline, CDR1 is LGHNA and CDR2 YNFKEQ. Trimming at V came to 0 bases and at J to 7 bases, leaving 11 bases not matched to a gene. The DNA for the CDR3 is TGTGCCAGCAGCCAAGATCTTGGCGGGAGTCAGGGCGGGGAGCTGTTTTTT. As protein: CASSQDLGGSQGGELFF.

V gene TRBV11-2 combines with J gene TRBJ1-3, with 11 bases matching TRBD1. CDR3 length: 16 residues. The germline CDR1 and CDR2 sequences are SGHAT and FQNNGV. V was clipped by 1 base and J by 3 bases; unmatched bases: 2. In DNA, the CDR3 is TGTGCCAGCAGCTTAGGGACAGGGGGCTTTGGAAACACCATATATTTT. Encoded protein: CASSLGTGGFGNTIYF.

The chain employs TRBV27 and TRBJ2-3; a possible D gene is TRBD2 (5 bases). CDR3 length: 12 amino acids. CDR1 is MNHEY and CDR2 is SMNVEV in the germline V gene (reference sequence). V was clipped by 4 bases and J by 7 bases, with 9 bases between them. The CDR3 sequence: CASSSQRNTQYF. The CDR3 coding sequence is TGTGCCAGCAGTTCCCAGCGGAATACGCAGTATTTT.

The rearrangement joins TRBV6-6 to TRBJ1-2, with D hard to call. V lost 0 bases to trimming and J lost 6 bases, with 14 bases between them. CDR1 and CDR2 from the germline V gene are MNHNY and SVGAGI (reference sequence). The CDR3 length is 15 residues. CDR3 region: CASSYSTAGRNGYTF. In DNA form, the CDR3 reads TGTGCCAGCAGTTACTCGACGGCAGGTCGTAATGGCTACACCTTC.

The chain joins TRBV11-3 to TRBJ2-5, with TRBD2 identical over 8 bases. The end of the DNA is better explained by TRBJ2-7, so the J call may be wrong. The CDR3 is 15 amino acids. Germline V gives CDR1 SGHNT, CDR2 YENEEA. As DNA, the CDR3 is TGTGCCAGCAGCTTAGTGGCGGGAGGAAGCTACGAGCAGTACTTC. This gives the protein CASSLVAGGSYEQYF.

This clone came up once. The chain employs TRBV10-3 and TRBJ2-3; TRBD2 aligns across 12 bases. The length of the CDR3 is 15 residues. CDR1 and CDR2 (germline): ENHRY, SYGVKD. J was trimmed by 4 bases and V by 8 bases; bases with no gene match: 7. In DNA, the CDR3 is TGTGCCATCGCGACTAGCGGGAGTCCTGCAGATACGCAGTATTTT. Protein product: CAIATSGSPADTQYF.

The chain uses TRBV18 and TRBJ2-7, with 9 nucleotides matching TRBD1. This CDR3 has 15 residues. The trim removed 2 bases at V and 3 bases at J, leaving 5 bases unmatched. Germline-derived CDR1 and CDR2 are KGHSH and LQKENI. CDR3 loop: CASSPAGTGYYEQYF. As DNA, the CDR3 is TGTGCCAGCTCACCAGCCGGGACAGGGTACTACGAGCAGTACTTC.

V gene TRBV28 combines with J gene TRBJ1-5, with 8 bases fitting TRBD1. CDR1 is MDHEN, CDR2 SYDVKM, per germline. V shed 3 bases and J 8 bases; nucleotides not matched to a gene: 9. The CDR3 extends over 15 amino acids. CDR3 in amino acids: CASSFSGGYHKPQHF. The CDR3 nucleotides read TGTGCCAGCAGTTTTTCAGGGGGCTACCATAAGCCCCAGCATTTT. Based on the CDR3 plus reference TRBV28 and TRBJ1-5, the full variable domain is DVKVTQSSRYLVKRTGEKVFLECVQDMDHENMFWYRQDPGLGLRLIYFSYDVKMKEKGDIPEGYSVSREKKERFSLILESASTNQTSMYLCASSFSGGYHKPQHFGDGTRLSIL.

This clone appeared once. The chain employs TRBV28 and TRBJ2-7; 7 bases agree with TRBD1. Germline V gene sequence: CDR1 MDHEN, CDR2 SYDVKM. The J segment lost 3 bases and the V segment lost 7 bases, leaving 9 bases of the junction unmatched. CDR3 size: 14 residues. CDR3 residues: CASNRQGNVYEQYF. DNA for the CDR3: TGTGCCAGCAACAGACAGGGAAACGTCTACGAGCAGTACTTC.

The CDR3 region is CASRASGSYNEQFF. CDR3 in DNA: TGTGCCAGCAGGGCTAGCGGCTCCTACAATGAGCAGTTCTTC. The V gene is TRBV2, the J gene TRBJ2-1, with 7 bases fitting TRBD2. Germline V CDR1 and CDR2: SNHLY, FYNNEI. J was trimmed by 0 bases and V by 6 bases; bases with no gene match: 2. The CDR3 has 14 amino acids.

V gene TRBV15 combines with J gene TRBJ2-5, with D possibly matching TRBD2 (6 bases). Between the trimmed V and J ends, which lost 4 bases and 5 bases, there was a span of 14 bases. The CDR3 runs 14 residues. The germline V gene encodes CDR1 LNHNV and CDR2 YYDKDF (reference sequence). CDR3 sequence (DNA): TGTGCCACCAGCACCCAGACTAGACCGGAGACCCAGTACTTC. Translated: CATSTQTRPETQYF.

V usage is TRBV29-1 and J usage is TRBJ1-2; D uncertain. The germline V and J ends were trimmed by 1 base and 4 bases, with 7 bases remaining between them. The CDR3 totals 12 residues. The germline V gene has CDR1 SQVTM and CDR2 ANQGSEA. The CDR3 loop reads CSVEARSYGYTF. In DNA form, the CDR3 reads TGCAGCGTTGAAGCCAGATCCTATGGCTACACCTTC.

A note on this clone: This CDR3 is also generated by other DNA sequences in the sample. The J gene is TRBJ2-7, the V gene TRBV9, with D possibly TRBD2 on 6 matching bases. The CDR3 consists of 15 residues. V was shortened by 0 bases and J by 1 base, with 11 bases between the two germline ends. The germline V gene has CDR1 SGDLS and CDR2 YYNGEE. The CDR3 nucleotides read TGTGCCAGCAGCGTAGGTGGGACTGTATCCTACGAGCAGTACTTC. Residues: CASSVGGTVSYEQYF.

The V call is TRBV11-2, the J call TRBJ2-7; TRBD1 aligns across 11 bases. The CDR3 is made up of 15 amino acids. Germline CDR1 SGHAT, CDR2 FQNNGV. V shed 2 bases and J 1 base; nucleotides not matched to a gene: 1. The CDR3 protein is CASSLRDRGSYEQYF. Here the CDR3 DNA reads TGTGCCAGCAGCTTAAGGGACAGGGGGTCCTACGAGCAGTACTTC.

The rearrangement joins TRBV6-5 to TRBJ2-7; perhaps TRBD2 as D (5 bases). Germline CDR1 MNHEY, CDR2 SVGAGI. The CDR3 consists of 15 residues. V was shortened by 2 bases and J by 7 bases, with 18 bases between the two germline ends. CDR3 sequence: CASSYAQTTPGEQYF. CDR3 DNA: TGTGCCAGCAGTTACGCCCAAACTACCCCGGGAGAGCAGTACTTC.

V gene TRBV10-3 combines with J gene TRBJ1-3; D is perhaps TRBD1 (5 bases). The CDR3 loop spans 14 amino acids. V lost 3 bases and J lost 3, with 9 bases in between. Germline V gene lookup returns CDR1 ENHRY and CDR2 SYGVKD. CDR3 nucleotide sequence: TGTGCCATCAGTGAAAGGGGATTTGGAAACACCATATATTTT. It translates to CAISERGFGNTIYF.

The CDR3 coding sequence is TGCGCCAGCAGCTTGGGTTGGCAGGTTCCTGGCGAGCAGTACTTC. This translates into CASSLGWQVPGEQYF. The V gene is TRBV5-1, the J gene TRBJ2-7; no definite D call. Trimming cost V 0 bases and J 6 bases, with 16 bases left between them. Germline loops: CDR1 SGHRS, CDR2 YFSETQ. The CDR3 is 15 amino acids.

This chain connects TRBV6-1 to TRBJ2-7; 9 nucleotides agree with TRBD2. J gave up 5 bases and V 7 bases, and 3 bases lay outside the gene matches. This CDR3 comprises 12 residues. Germline loops: CDR1 MNHNS, CDR2 SASEGT. The DNA of the CDR3 is TGTGCCAGCATAGCTAGCGGGGACGAGCAGTACTTC. Amino acid sequence: CASIASGDEQYF.

The J gene is TRBJ2-1, the V gene TRBV9; 8 bases line up with TRBD1. The junction had 10 bases not matched to a gene; V was cut back by 1 base and J by 7 bases. The CDR3 spans 16 residues. Germline V gene sequence: CDR1 SGDLS, CDR2 YYNGEE. Here the CDR3 reads CASSVPFGQGANEQFF. Written as DNA, the CDR3 is TGTGCCAGCAGCGTACCATTCGGGCAGGGGGCTAATGAGCAGTTCTTC.

The chain uses TRBV28 and TRBJ1-4; D may be TRBD1 (6 bases). The CDR3 contains 16 residues. Trimming removed 4 bases from V and 3 bases from J, with 15 bases in between. Germline V gene lookup returns CDR1 MDHEN and CDR2 SYDVKM. The CDR3 region is CASSSPSGVANEKLFF. CDR3 in DNA: TGTGCCAGCAGTTCACCCTCAGGGGTGGCTAATGAAAAACTGTTTTTT. Filled out from reference TRBV28 and TRBJ1-4, the complete variable domain reads DVKVTQSSRYLVKRTGEKVFLECVQDMDHENMFWYRQDPGLGLRLIYFSYDVKMKEKGDIPEGYSVSREKKERFSLILESASTNQTSMYLCASSSPSGVANEKLFFGSGTQLSVL.

V and J are TRBV5-5 and TRBJ1-1; 11 nucleotides match TRBD1. The CDR3 runs to 18 residues. CDR1 is SGHKS and CDR2 is YYEKEE in the germline V gene (reference sequence). V trimming: 1 base; J trimming: 5 bases; junction bases outside the gene matches: 13. The CDR3 reads CASSLTSMGQGGGTEAFF. DNA for the CDR3: TGTGCCAGCAGCTTGACCTCTATGGGACAGGGGGGAGGAACTGAAGCTTTCTTT.

In nucleotides, the CDR3 is TGTGCCAGTAGTCCCACTCAAAACTACGAGCAGTACTTC. Its translation: CASSPTQNYEQYF. V and J are TRBV19 and TRBJ2-7; D unresolved. Germline values: CDR1 LNHDA, CDR2 SQIVND (reference sequence). The CDR3 consists of 13 residues. The V and J ends lost 5 bases and 3 bases respectively, with 11 bases between them.

The V gene is TRBV6-6, the J gene TRBJ1-5; the D gene is possibly TRBD1 (6 bases). This CDR3 contains 15 residues. Between the trimmed V and J ends, which lost 5 bases and 0 bases, there was a span of 11 bases. Germline assignment: CDR1 MNHNY and CDR2 SVGAGI (reference sequence). In DNA, the CDR3 is TGTGCCAGCAGTGCGCCGGGACATAGCAATCAGCCCCAGCATTTT. Amino acids: CASSAPGHSNQPQHF.